These 26 T cell receptor beta chains were all obtained from the same sample, sequenced in a study of response to subunit inactivated influenza vaccine. Using its own MiXCR run on the RT-PCR reads, TCRdb lists one record per CDR3 protein. The sample contains a few hundred thousand distinct CDR3 sequences, around a fifth of which appear only once. The sequencing here drew on PBMCs from blood, taken approximately 20 months after vaccination. Source of these receptors: a man aged 45 to 75 who received an inactivated influenza vaccine.

This clonotype was observed a few times. The chain joins TRBV5-1 to TRBJ1-6, with 9 bases matching TRBD1. The V and J ends lost 4 bases and 0 bases, in that order; junction bases with no gene match: 2. Germline V CDR1 and CDR2: SGHRS, YFSETQ. The CDR3 is 16 amino acids. The CDR3 is CASSGTGSSYNSPLHF. The CDR3 coding sequence is TGCGCCAGCAGCGGGACAGGGAGCTCCTATAATTCACCCCTCCACTTT.

The table lists this clonotype with a few counts. The chain recombines TRBV4-2 with TRBJ2-3, with unresolved D. Germline CDR1 and CDR2: LGHNA and YNFKEQ. The CDR3 is 15 residues long. Trimming stripped 0 bases from V and 0 bases from J, with 7 bases between. The CDR3 here is CASSQEYTSTDTQYF. The CDR3 nucleotides are TGTGCCAGCAGCCAAGAATACACGAGCACAGATACGCAGTATTTT.

This clonotype was counted only a few times. The V and J genes are TRBV6-1 and TRBJ1-5; unclear D gene. Germline CDR1 MNHNS, CDR2 SASEGT. The CDR3 spans 13 residues. V was trimmed by 2 bases and J by 6 bases, leaving 8 bases between them. The CDR3 DNA sequence: TGTGCCAGCAGTGAAACGAGGTCTCAGCCCCAGCATTTT. Its translation is CASSETRSQPQHF.

This clonotype was observed a handful of times. The chain combines TRBV7-9 with TRBJ2-3; no definite D call. Germline V CDR1 and CDR2: SEHNR, FQNEAQ (reference sequence). The V and J ends lost 6 bases and 2 bases respectively, with 6 bases between them. There are 12 residues in the CDR3. CDR3 sequence reads: CASRSFTDTQYF. The CDR3, as DNA: TGTGCCAGCAGATCGTTCACAGATACGCAGTATTTT.

The J gene is TRBJ2-2, the V gene TRBV7-9; no clear D gene. CDR1 and CDR2 (germline): SEHNR, FQNEAQ (reference sequence). Trimming took off 1 base at V and 2 bases at J, with 5 bases between the two ends. This CDR3 region has 14 residues. The CDR3 DNA follows: TGTGCCAGCAGCTTAGTGGTTAACACCGGGGAGCTGTTTTTT. The encoded protein is CASSLVVNTGELFF.

The chain uses TRBV7-8 and TRBJ2-7, with a possible D match to TRBD1 (6 bases). Per germline, CDR1 SGHVS and CDR2 FQNEAQ. The V end lost 4 bases, the J end lost 3 bases, and 10 bases lay between the germline ends. The CDR3 is 13 amino acids. CDR3 protein: CASSSLDSYEQYF. CDR3 nucleotides: TGTGCCAGCAGCTCGCTGGACAGCTACGAGCAGTACTTC.

A word on this clonotype: At one end the junction does not follow the germline gene, possibly because of a read error. The rearrangement links TRBV4-3 to TRBJ1-1; D unresolved. The CDR3 extends over 15 amino acids. Looked up from germline, CDR1 is LGHNA and CDR2 is YSLEER. CDR3 nucleotide sequence: TGCGCCAGCAGCCAAGTTCCCCACGGGAACACTGTAGCTTTCTTT. Translated, it gives CASSQVPHGNTVAFF.

The table lists this clonotype with a few counts. The rearrangement joins TRBV19 to TRBJ1-5; D is undetermined. With 6 bases removed from V and 3 bases from J, the gap between germline ends came to 12 bases. Germline V lookup: CDR1 LNHDA, CDR2 SQIVND (reference sequence). The CDR3 sequence is 14 residues long. CDR3 sequence: CASSYRTDNQPQHF. The DNA for the CDR3 is TGTGCCAGTAGCTACCGGACGGACAATCAGCCCCAGCATTTT.

This clonotype was detected only once. J is TRBJ2-2 and V is TRBV12-3 or TRBV12-4; D gene unclear. CDR3 length: 13 amino acids. Trimming removed 6 bases from V and 4 bases from J, with 9 bases in between. The CDR3 loop reads CASRTVSTGELFF. The CDR3 DNA is TGTGCCAGCAGAACAGTATCCACCGGGGAGCTGTTTTTT.

This clonotype was recorded a few times. The rearrangement uses TRBV7-2 and TRBJ1-5, with unresolved D. The V end was cut by 2 bases, the J end by 3 bases, with 11 bases between. CDR3 length: 15 amino acids. Germline loops: CDR1 SGHTA, CDR2 FQGNSA. The CDR3 DNA reads TGTGCCAGCAGCTTAATTTCCGGGCTCAATCAGCCCCAGCATTTT. Residues: CASSLISGLNQPQHF.

The sample holds many counts of this clonotype. V usage is TRBV11-2 and J usage is TRBJ2-1; possibly TRBD1 for D (5 bases). The CDR3 covers 13 residues. Germline V gene data show CDR1 as SGHAT and CDR2 as FQNNGV. Trimming pared 1 base from V and 7 bases from J, leaving 8 bases between. This CDR3 reads CASSLARGNEQFF. As DNA, the CDR3 is TGTGCCAGCAGCTTAGCAAGGGGTAATGAGCAGTTCTTC.

The rearrangement uses TRBV4-1 and TRBJ1-4; weak D call: TRBD1 (6 bases). CDR1 is MGHRA, CDR2 YSYEKL, per germline. The ends were cut back, 8 bases at V and 10 bases at J, with 23 bases in the middle. The CDR3 runs 15 residues. The DNA for the CDR3 is TGCGCCAGCCGTCGACAGGAGAGATCTGAAGGAAAACTGTTTTTT. The encoded protein is CASRRQERSEGKLFF.

This clonotype occurred once. The chain employs TRBV6-5 and TRBJ2-2; D unclear. CDR1 is MNHEY and CDR2 is SVGAGI in the germline V gene. This CDR3 region has 15 residues. Trimming stripped 1 base from V and 4 bases from J, with 10 bases between. For the CDR3, the DNA is TGTGCCAGCAGTTACTTCACCGGCGGCACCGGGGAGCTGTTTTTT. Its translation is CASSYFTGGTGELFF.

The table lists this clonotype with a few counts. The chain uses TRBV3-1 and TRBJ1-1, with a weak D call TRBD1 (5 bases). CDR1 is LGHDT, CDR2 YNNKEL, per germline (reference sequence). The CDR3 contains 16 residues. Between the trimmed V and J ends, which lost 1 base and 0 bases, there was a span of 12 bases. The CDR3, as DNA: TGTGCCAGCAGCCAAGGCGGCGGGGGAGTGAACACTGAAGCTTTCTTT. Amino acids: CASSQGGGGVNTEAFF.

The rearrangement uses TRBV28 and TRBJ2-1; 9 bases map to TRBD2. The germline gives CDR1 MDHEN, CDR2 SYDVKM. The length of the CDR3 is 16 residues. V was pared by 3 bases and J by 7 bases, with 10 bases of the junction left unmatched. The CDR3 sequence is CASSFVRGGLGNEQFF. The CDR3 coding sequence is TGTGCCAGCAGTTTCGTGCGGGGGGGCCTTGGGAATGAGCAGTTCTTC.

The sample holds one count of this clonotype. This could be a read error, since a much larger clone is one nucleotide away. V usage is TRBV20-1 and J usage is TRBJ1-5; a possible D gene is TRBD1 (5 bases). The length of the CDR3 is 15 residues. From germline, CDR1 is DFQATT and CDR2 SNEGSKA (reference sequence). CDR3 loop: CSCEKQSGLNQAQHF. The CDR3 nucleotides read TGCAGTTGTGAAAAGCAATCGGGGCTCAATCAGGCCCAGCATTTT.

The chain is built from TRBV6-5 and TRBJ2-7; TRBD2 matches 10 bases. The length of the CDR3 is 16 residues. V dropped 1 base and J dropped 4; count of bases not matched to a gene: 7. CDR1 is MNHEY, CDR2 SVGAGI, per germline. The CDR3 reads CASSYYPSGSTYEQYF. In DNA form, the CDR3 reads TGTGCCAGCAGTTACTACCCTAGCGGGAGTACTTACGAGCAGTACTTC.

The rearrangement uses TRBV20-1 and TRBJ2-3; no firm D call. This CDR3 spans 14 amino acids. Germline values: CDR1 DFQATT, CDR2 SNEGSKA (reference sequence). Trimming stripped 4 bases from V and 1 base from J, with 12 bases between. CDR3 residues: CSAIRASRTDTQYF. CDR3 DNA sequence: TGCAGTGCTATTAGGGCTTCCCGCACAGATACGCAGTATTTT.

This chain connects TRBV13 to TRBJ2-2; D perhaps matches TRBD2 (5 bases). CDR1 is PRHDT, CDR2 FYEKMQ, per germline (reference sequence). The V gene lost 0 bases and the J gene lost 4 bases, with 15 bases spanning the gap. CDR3 length equals 17 residues. The CDR3 DNA is TGTGCCAGCAGCTTAGGAGGCGGGCCGCGCAGCACCGGGGAGCTGTTTTTT. Translated, it gives CASSLGGGPRSTGELFF.

A few counts support this clonotype. The J gene is TRBJ2-3, the V gene TRBV20-1; 10 positions match TRBD1. The germline CDR1 and CDR2 sequences are DFQATT and SNEGSKA (reference sequence). V shed 3 bases, J shed 2 bases, and the junction held 2 bases outside the gene matches. This CDR3 contains 14 residues. CDR3 DNA sequence: TGCAGTGCTAGGGACAGGGGGTTCACAGATACGCAGTATTTT. Protein product: CSARDRGFTDTQYF.

V and J are TRBV5-1 and TRBJ2-7; the match to TRBD1 covers 10 bases. There are 16 residues in the CDR3. V shed 5 bases and J 5 bases; nucleotides not matched to a gene: 13. CDR1 SGHRS and CDR2 YFSETQ come from the germline V gene. CDR3 protein: CASSSHPRDRGHEQYF. The DNA for the CDR3 is TGCGCCAGCAGTTCACACCCTCGGGACAGGGGCCACGAGCAGTACTTC.

A word on this clonotype: Being one base from a much bigger clone, this may be a read error. CDR3 in DNA: TGCAGTGCGTGTGACAGGTCCCTTACAGTCTCTGGAAACACCATATATTTT. Translating gives CSACDRSLTVSGNTIYF. The gene calls are TRBV20-1 and TRBJ1-3; TRBD1 might be the D (6 bases). Trimming removed 6 bases from V and 0 bases from J, with 21 bases in between. This CDR3 is built from 17 residues. Germline assignment: CDR1 DFQATT and CDR2 SNEGSKA (reference sequence).

The chain carries TRBV6-5 and TRBJ2-1, with TRBD2 as a possible D gene (5 bases). This CDR3 has 15 residues. Germline loops: CDR1 MNHEY, CDR2 SVGAGI. With 0 bases removed from V and 7 bases from J, the gap between germline ends came to 13 bases. CDR3 sequence (DNA): TGTGCCAGCAGTTACTCGCCCACTAGTGGGAATGAGCAGTTCTTC. Its protein product is CASSYSPTSGNEQFF.

This clonotype has only a few counts. The CDR3 DNA follows: TGTGCCAGCAGCTCAATAACCTTCAACCCTAACGAGCAGTACTTC. Its protein product is CASSSITFNPNEQYF. This chain links TRBV7-9 with TRBJ2-7; D unclear. V was pared by 4 bases and J by 5 bases, with 18 bases between. CDR3 length: 15 residues. Germline V gives CDR1 SEHNR, CDR2 FQNEAQ (reference sequence).

The chain carries TRBV27 and TRBJ2-7; 8 positions match TRBD2. Germline values: CDR1 MNHEY, CDR2 SMNVEV (reference sequence). The CDR3 runs 15 residues. V lost 6 bases and J lost 3; bases outside the gene matches: 10. CDR3 sequence (DNA): TGTGCCAGCAGCGCCATAGAGCGGGAGCGCTACGAGCAGTACTTC. Translating it yields CASSAIERERYEQYF.

This chain connects TRBV7-8 to TRBJ1-6, with TRBD1 as a possible D gene (6 bases). Trimming shortened V by 5 bases and J by 4 bases, and 9 bases separated the two germline ends. Germline assignment: CDR1 SGHVS and CDR2 FQNEAQ. The CDR3 length is 14 residues. CDR3 amino acids: CASSTGSYNSPLHF. In DNA, the CDR3 is TGTGCCAGCAGCACAGGGTCTTATAATTCACCCCTCCACTTT.